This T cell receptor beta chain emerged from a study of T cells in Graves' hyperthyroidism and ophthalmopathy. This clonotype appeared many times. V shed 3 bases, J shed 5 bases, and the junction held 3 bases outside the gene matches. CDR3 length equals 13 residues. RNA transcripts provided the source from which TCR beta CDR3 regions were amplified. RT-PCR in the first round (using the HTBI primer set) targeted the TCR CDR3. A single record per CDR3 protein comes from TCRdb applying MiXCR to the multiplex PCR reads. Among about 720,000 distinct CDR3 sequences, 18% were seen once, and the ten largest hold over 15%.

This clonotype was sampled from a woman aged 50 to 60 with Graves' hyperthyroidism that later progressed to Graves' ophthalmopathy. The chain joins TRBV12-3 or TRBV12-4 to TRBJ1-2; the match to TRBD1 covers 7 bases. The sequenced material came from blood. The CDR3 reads CASSFGTEYGYTF. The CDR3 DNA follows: TGTGCCAGCAGTTTCGGGACAGAATATGGCTACACCTTC.